This TCR beta chain was observed in a study of blood T cell repertoires in COVID-19 (dated by TCRdb to about 2020). The study in broad terms: Recovered participants in ImmuneRACE Cohort 3 were defined by two consecutive negative NP/OP PCR tests, clearance by a healthcare professional, or resolution of symptoms. Samples were obtained from the ongoing ImmuneRACE study (first 160 participants) and from over a thousand subjects provided by 6 global collaborators. Nearly every sample came with metadata listing a de-identified subject ID, COVID-19 status, age in years and sex. Where HLA class I and class II types were available, the types were taken from metadata supplied by the sample provider, not from assay-based typing. The material from the prospective study consisted of cDNA or gDNA derived from T cells, B-cell-depleted T cells, or PBMCs. Subjects who had been exposed to COVID-19, were actively infected with it, or had recovered from it provided the deeply sampled blood TCRbeta repertoires that made up the dataset. The repertoires were made available in a free public database intended to serve as a resource for research on the immune response to SARS-CoV-2. The collaborator samples originated in the United States, Italy and Spain and spanned the acute and convalescent phases of COVID-19.

The immunoSEQ Assay, a bias-controlled multiplex PCR, was used to amplify TCRbeta CDR3 regions from genomic DNA. The source study handled its data this way. Nucleated cell counts per sample were estimated from amplification of reference gene primers within the assay. Sequence reads were collapsed and filtered to measure the absolute abundance of every unique TCRbeta CDR3 rearrangement. For each sample, productive Simpson clonality was calculated as the square root of Simpson's diversity index across productive rearrangements. Sourced from immuneACCESS, this table was stored by TCRdb with only in-frame sequences that have V and J called. A share of the clones is absent; for the studies checked, an unresolved V gene accounts for under half, and the remainder has no known explanation. V and J calls and clone size are as listed in that table; D and trimming were resolved from the DNA. The sample data list approximately 200,000 clones, and about nine tenths of these were observed just once. The ten largest make up 5.5% to 8.5% of the sample.

The CDR3 starts with the cysteine, ends with the phenylalanine, and has 14 residues. The read is trimmed to its CDR3 DNA, 42 bases read in frame from base 1. In the germline V gene, CDR1 corresponds to SGHDT and CDR2 to YYEEEE. A distance of 17 bases separates the germline ends of V and J, which lose 3 bases and 8 bases respectively. Note on this clone: The antigen it recognizes is unknown. Base qualities are not at hand, and no much larger clone is one base apart.

Enrolling through a virtual design, the prospective study's participants ranged in age from roughly 18 to 100 years and lived across around 25 United States geographic areas. Cohort assignment in the prospective study relied on participant-reported clinical history from a screening survey and a study questionnaire. In the prospective study, whole blood, serum and a nasopharyngeal or oropharyngeal swab were collected from each participant by mobile phlebotomists. Over a roughly two-month period, participants in the prospective study had the option of providing additional blood draws and questionnaires. Before DNA extraction, blood samples from the prospective study were shipped at room temperature or frozen. What the work shows at the level of the full study, not this receptor alone: The amount of clinical and demographic metadata varied by source and participant and was provided uncurated.

The origin of this receptor is a man younger than 40 in a cohort exposed to, infected with or recovered from COVID-19 (not recorded which). The chain is encoded by TRBV5-6 joined to TRBJ1-2; matching of 5 bases hints at TRBD1 as the D gene. Sequencing was performed on PBMCs or T cells enriched from blood (not recorded which). DNA sequence: TGTGCCAGCAGCTACGCAGGGTTCTCCTGGGGCTACACCTTC. Translated, it reads CASSYAGFSWGYTF.